The clone carrying this TCR beta chain was counted many times. No antigen is known for it. The CDR3 covers 14 residues. Germline V gene lookup returns CDR1 SQVTM and CDR2 ANQGSEA. The ends were cut back, 4 bases at V and 6 bases at J, with 16 bases in the middle. Unique molecular identifiers were present on the cDNA, which also gained a universal primer site by template switching. TCRdb independently ran MiXCR on the 5' RACE reads; one entry per CDR3 protein. This table holds around 960,000 distinct CDR3 sequences, 9% to 15% found once. The record originates from a study of identical twins. General study findings and limits: Within cord blood, abundant beta clonotypes carried fewer insertions, but memory repertoires showed no such trend.

This sample also belongs to another study, concerning yellow fever vaccine responses in identical twins. That publication notes: Reportedly, the response of twins' T cells to the vaccine seemed partly convergent, partly personalized.

Specimen: PBMCs. This rearrangement joins TRBV29-1 to TRBJ2-4; D uncertain. This receptor was taken from a woman aged 18-29 years in good health. The DNA for the CDR3 is TGCAGCGTTGCATGGTCTGCCCCGGCAAACATTCAGTACTTC. Protein sequence: CSVAWSAPANIQYF.